This entry lists 14 T cell receptor beta chains sequenced from one sample in a study of T cells in Graves' hyperthyroidism and ophthalmopathy. Amplified TCR beta CDR3 regions derived from RNA transcripts. RT-PCR in the first round (using the HTBI primer set) targeted the TCR CDR3. Using its own MiXCR run on the multiplex PCR reads, TCRdb lists one record per CDR3 protein. This sample has under 350,000 distinct CDR3 sequences, with around 20% found just once. The specimen was blood. The source is a woman aged 45 to 65 with Graves' hyperthyroidism.

This clonotype was recorded at least ten times. The chain couples TRBV28 to TRBJ1-1; 8 bases fit TRBD1. Trimming cost V 6 bases and J 7 bases; bases outside gene matches: 7. The germline gives CDR1 MDHEN, CDR2 SYDVKM. The CDR3 contains 13 residues. This CDR3 reads CASRGSGGGEAFF. Here the CDR3 DNA reads TGTGCCAGCAGGGGATCAGGGGGCGGTGAAGCTTTCTTT.

J is TRBJ1-2 and V is TRBV5-6; maybe TRBD1 (5 bases). This CDR3 has 13 amino acids. Trimming took off 4 bases at V and 8 bases at J, with 15 bases between the two ends. CDR1 is SGHDT, CDR2 YYEEEE, per germline. The CDR3 coding sequence is TGTGCCAGCAGCCAGGGACGCCGTGGGGGCTACACCTTC. It encodes CASSQGRRGGYTF.

This clonotype appeared once. The V gene is TRBV27, the J gene TRBJ2-7, with D perhaps TRBD1 or TRBD2 (5 bases each). The CDR3 sequence is 15 residues long. With 7 bases removed from V and 5 bases from J, the gap between germline ends came to 21 bases. Germline CDR1 and CDR2: MNHEY and SMNVEV (reference sequence). CDR3 sequence: CASNDRGAGANEQYF. CDR3 bases: TGTGCCAGCAACGACCGGGGCGCGGGCGCAAACGAGCAGTACTTC.

This clonotype has a count of ten or more. The genes are TRBV7-9 and TRBJ2-7; no firm D call. Germline CDR1 SEHNR, CDR2 FQNEAQ (reference sequence). V gave up 2 bases and J gave up 2 bases, with 7 bases separating them. The CDR3 is 13 residues long. The CDR3 DNA is TGTGCCAGCAGCTTATGGCCCGCCTACGAGCAGTACTTC. This translates into CASSLWPAYEQYF.

This clonotype was counted many times. This chain connects TRBV7-9 to TRBJ2-1; D gene unclear. CDR1 and CDR2 (germline): SEHNR, FQNEAQ (reference sequence). The V and J ends lost 1 base and 6 bases respectively, with 7 bases between them. The CDR3 runs 13 residues. The CDR3 region is CASSLGRSNEQFF. CDR3 sequence (DNA): TGTGCCAGCAGCTTAGGACGCTCCAATGAGCAGTTCTTC.

There are many counts of this clonotype. The chain links TRBV18 to TRBJ2-1, with 14 positions matching TRBD2. Germline CDR1 reads KGHSH; CDR2 reads LQKENI. V trimming: 4 bases; J trimming: 6 bases; junction bases outside the gene matches: 2. The CDR3 extends over 15 amino acids. The CDR3 coding sequence is TGTGCCAGCTCACGCGGGACTAGCGGGGGCAATGAGCAGTTCTTC. Encoded protein: CASSRGTSGGNEQFF.

This clonotype came up many times. V usage is TRBV5-1 and J usage is TRBJ1-2; the D is unclear. V was shortened by 4 bases and J by 0 bases, with 10 bases between the two germline ends. CDR1 is SGHRS, CDR2 YFSETQ, per germline. This CDR3 comprises 14 residues. This chain's CDR3 is CASSLSTANYGYTF. The CDR3 DNA sequence: TGCGCCAGCAGCCTAAGTACCGCTAACTATGGCTACACCTTC.

This clonotype was seen at least ten times. The chain uses TRBV5-1 and TRBJ2-3; 11 nucleotides line up with TRBD2. CDR3 size: 15 residues. CDR1 SGHRS and CDR2 YFSETQ come from the germline V gene. J lost 6 bases, V lost 2 bases, and 5 bases had no gene match. CDR3 nucleotides: TGCGCCAGCAGCTTTAGCGGGAGGGCCGCGGATACGCAGTATTTT. Its protein product is CASSFSGRAADTQYF.

The sample holds many counts of this clonotype. The V and J genes are TRBV5-1 and TRBJ2-1; possibly TRBD1 or TRBD2 for D (6 bases each). The germline V gene has CDR1 SGHRS and CDR2 YFSETQ. This CDR3 has 14 residues. The V and J ends lost 1 base and 8 bases respectively, with 13 bases between them. In DNA, the CDR3 is TGCGCCAGCAGCTTGTCGGGGGCGAGGGATGAGCAGTTCTTC. Translating gives CASSLSGARDEQFF. Based on the CDR3 plus reference TRBV5-1 and TRBJ2-1, the full variable domain is KAGVTQTPRYLIKTRGQQVTLSCSPISGHRSVSWYQQTPGQGLQFLFEYFSETQRNKGNFPGRFSGRQFSNSRSEMNVSTLELGDSALYLCASSLSGARDEQFFGPGTRLTVL.

This clonotype was detected only a few times. This chain uses TRBV3-1 with TRBJ2-1, with TRBD2 matching 7 bases. The junction had 8 bases not matched to a gene; V was cut back by 0 bases and J by 6 bases. The CDR3 has 16 amino acids. CDR1 is LGHDT and CDR2 is YNNKEL in the germline V gene (reference sequence). The CDR3 region is CASSQDLGGGVNEQFF. The DNA for the CDR3 is TGTGCCAGCAGCCAAGATTTGGGCGGGGGTGTCAATGAGCAGTTCTTC.

The sample holds a few counts of this clonotype. This rearrangement joins TRBV7-2 to TRBJ2-2, with TRBD1 identical over 8 bases. Germline V gives CDR1 SGHTA, CDR2 FQGNSA. Trimming cost V 2 bases and J 1 base; bases outside gene matches: 3. This CDR3 spans 16 amino acids. CDR3 nucleotides: TGTGCCAGCAGCTTACAGGGACAGGTGAACACCGGGGAGCTGTTTTTT. The encoded protein is CASSLQGQVNTGELFF.

This clonotype was observed at least ten times. V usage is TRBV14 and J usage is TRBJ2-7; D is possibly TRBD2 (5 bases). The CDR3 is 14 amino acids. With 4 bases removed from V and 0 bases from J, the gap between germline ends came to 10 bases. Per germline, CDR1 SGHDN and CDR2 FVKESK. The CDR3 spells CASSPFGVSYEQYF. The CDR3 nucleotides read TGTGCCAGCAGCCCCTTCGGGGTCTCCTACGAGCAGTACTTC. The complete variable domain, with remaining parts taken from reference TRBV14 and TRBJ2-7, reads EAGVTQFPSHSVIEKGQTVTLRCDPISGHDNLYWYRRVMGKEIKFLLHFVKESKQDESGMPNNRFLAERTGGTYSTLKVQPAELEDSGVYFCASSPFGVSYEQYFGPGTRLTVT.

This clonotype appeared a few times. The chain uses TRBV6-1 and TRBJ2-1; possibly TRBD2 for D (5 bases). CDR3 length equals 14 residues. The germline CDR1 and CDR2 sequences are MNHNS and SASEGT. V lost 0 bases and J 9 bases, leaving 12 bases between the germline ends. The CDR3 loop reads CASSEAPGSSEQFF. CDR3 nucleotide sequence: TGTGCCAGCAGTGAAGCCCCGGGGAGCAGTGAGCAGTTCTTC.

This clonotype appeared many times. This sequence joins TRBV2 and TRBJ2-1; possibly TRBD1 for D (6 bases). Germline V gene data show CDR1 as SNHLY and CDR2 as FYNNEI. Trimming removed 0 bases at V and 9 bases at J, with 12 bases between. The CDR3 loop spans 14 amino acids. The CDR3 protein is CASSEAQGWGEQFF. The CDR3 DNA follows: TGTGCCAGCAGTGAAGCCCAGGGGTGGGGTGAGCAGTTCTTC.